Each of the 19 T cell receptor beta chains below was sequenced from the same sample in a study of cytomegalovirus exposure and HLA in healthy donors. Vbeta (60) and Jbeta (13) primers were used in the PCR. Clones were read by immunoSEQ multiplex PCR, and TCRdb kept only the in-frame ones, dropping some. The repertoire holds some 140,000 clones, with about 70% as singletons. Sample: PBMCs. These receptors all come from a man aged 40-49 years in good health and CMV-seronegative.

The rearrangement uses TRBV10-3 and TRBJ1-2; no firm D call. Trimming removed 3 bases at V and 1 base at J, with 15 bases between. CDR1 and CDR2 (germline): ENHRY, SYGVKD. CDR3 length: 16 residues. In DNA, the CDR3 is TGTGCCATCAGTGAACAAACCCAAAATTTTAACTATGGCTACACCTTC. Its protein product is CAISEQTQNFNYGYTF.

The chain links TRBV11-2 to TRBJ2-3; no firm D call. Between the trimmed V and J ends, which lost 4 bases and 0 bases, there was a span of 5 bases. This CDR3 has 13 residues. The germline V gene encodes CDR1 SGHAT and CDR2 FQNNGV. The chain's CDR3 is CASSSMSTDTQYF. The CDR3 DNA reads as TGTGCCAGCAGCTCCATGAGCACAGATACGCAGTATTTT.

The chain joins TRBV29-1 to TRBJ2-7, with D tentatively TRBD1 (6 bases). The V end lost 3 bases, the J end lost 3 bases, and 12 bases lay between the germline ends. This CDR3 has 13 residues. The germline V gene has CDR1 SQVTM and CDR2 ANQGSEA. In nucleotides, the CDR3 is TGCAGCGTTGATGGGGACACTAACTACGAGCAGTACTTC. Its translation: CSVDGDTNYEQYF.

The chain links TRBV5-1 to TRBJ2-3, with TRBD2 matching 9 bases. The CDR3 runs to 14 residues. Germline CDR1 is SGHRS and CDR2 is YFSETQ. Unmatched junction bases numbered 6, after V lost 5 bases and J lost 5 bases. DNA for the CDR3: TGCGCCAGCAGTAAGCGGGAGGTTGGAGATACGCAGTATTTT. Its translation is CASSKREVGDTQYF.

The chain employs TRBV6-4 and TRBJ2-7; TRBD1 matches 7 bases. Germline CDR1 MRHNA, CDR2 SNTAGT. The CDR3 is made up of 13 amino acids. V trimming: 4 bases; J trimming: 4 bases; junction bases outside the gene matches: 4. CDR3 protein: CASSAGTAYEQYF. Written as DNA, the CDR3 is TGTGCCAGCAGTGCGGGGACAGCGTACGAGCAGTACTTC.

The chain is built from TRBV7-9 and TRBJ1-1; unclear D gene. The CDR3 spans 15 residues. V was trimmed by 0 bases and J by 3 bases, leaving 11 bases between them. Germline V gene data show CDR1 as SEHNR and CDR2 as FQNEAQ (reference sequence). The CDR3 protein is CASSLARGVDTEAFF. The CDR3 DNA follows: TGTGCCAGCAGCTTAGCAAGAGGTGTTGACACTGAAGCTTTCTTT.

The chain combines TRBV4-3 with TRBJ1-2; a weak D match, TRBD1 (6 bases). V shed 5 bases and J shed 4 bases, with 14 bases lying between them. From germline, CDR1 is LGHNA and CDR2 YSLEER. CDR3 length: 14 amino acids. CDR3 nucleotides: TGCGCCAGCAGCACAAGGGGGTCTACCTATGGCTACACCTTC. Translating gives CASSTRGSTYGYTF.

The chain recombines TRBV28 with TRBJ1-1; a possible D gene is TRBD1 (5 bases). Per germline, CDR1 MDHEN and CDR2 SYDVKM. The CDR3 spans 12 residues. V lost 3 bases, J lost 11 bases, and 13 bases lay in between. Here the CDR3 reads CASSFGRGRAFF. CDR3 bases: TGTGCCAGCAGTTTCGGGAGGGGAAGGGCTTTCTTT.

CDR3 amino acids: CASSESTGRNQPQHF. CDR3 bases: TGTGCCAGCAGTGAAAGTACAGGGCGGAATCAGCCCCAGCATTTT. The chain combines TRBV2 with TRBJ1-5; tentative D call: TRBD1 (6 bases). The CDR3 consists of 15 residues. Trimming shortened V by 2 bases and J by 4 bases, and 12 bases separated the two germline ends. The germline V gene has CDR1 SNHLY and CDR2 FYNNEI. Filled out from reference TRBV2 and TRBJ1-5, the complete variable domain reads EPEVTQTPSHQVTQMGQEVILRCVPISNHLYFYWYRQILGQKVEFLVSFYNNEISEKSEIFDDQFSVERPDGSNFTLKIRSTKLEDSAMYFCASSESTGRNQPQHFGDGTRLSIL.

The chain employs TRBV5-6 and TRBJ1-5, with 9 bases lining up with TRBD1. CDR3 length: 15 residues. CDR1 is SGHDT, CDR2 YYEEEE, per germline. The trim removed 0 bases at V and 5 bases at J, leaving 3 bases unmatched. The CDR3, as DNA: TGTGCCAGCAGCTTGGACAGGGGGCTTGATCAGCCCCAGCATTTT. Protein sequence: CASSLDRGLDQPQHF.

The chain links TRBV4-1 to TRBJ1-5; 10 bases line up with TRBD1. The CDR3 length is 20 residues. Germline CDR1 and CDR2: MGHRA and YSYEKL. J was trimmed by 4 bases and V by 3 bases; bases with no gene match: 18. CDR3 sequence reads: CASSHPGTGDWGSTNQPQHF. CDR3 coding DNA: TGCGCCAGCAGCCATCCCGGGACAGGGGACTGGGGTTCTACTAATCAGCCCCAGCATTTT.

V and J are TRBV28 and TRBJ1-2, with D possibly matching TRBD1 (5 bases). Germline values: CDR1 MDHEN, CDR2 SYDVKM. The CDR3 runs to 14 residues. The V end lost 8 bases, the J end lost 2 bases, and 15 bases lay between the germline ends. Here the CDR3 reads CASGADGPNYGYTF. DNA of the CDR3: TGTGCCAGCGGGGCAGACGGACCGAACTATGGCTACACCTTC.

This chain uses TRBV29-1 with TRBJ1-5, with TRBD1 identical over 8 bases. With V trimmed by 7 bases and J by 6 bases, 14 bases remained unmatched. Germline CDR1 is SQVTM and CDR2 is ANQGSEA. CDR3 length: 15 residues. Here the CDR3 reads CSGSKRGQGGQPQHF. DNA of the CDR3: TGCAGCGGCAGTAAAAGAGGACAGGGAGGTCAGCCCCAGCATTTT. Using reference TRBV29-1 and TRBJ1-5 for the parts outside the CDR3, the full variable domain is SAVISQKPSRDICQRGTSLTIQCQVDSQVTMMFWYRQQPGQSLTLIATANQGSEATYESGFVIDKFPISRPNLTFSTLTVSNMSPEDSSIYLCSGSKRGQGGQPQHFGDGTRLSIL.

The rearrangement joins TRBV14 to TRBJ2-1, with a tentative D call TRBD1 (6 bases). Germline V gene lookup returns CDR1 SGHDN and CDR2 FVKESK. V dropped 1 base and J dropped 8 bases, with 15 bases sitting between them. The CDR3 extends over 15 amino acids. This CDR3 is CASSQAGQPRYEQFF. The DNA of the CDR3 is TGTGCCAGCAGCCAAGCGGGACAACCAAGATATGAGCAGTTCTTC.

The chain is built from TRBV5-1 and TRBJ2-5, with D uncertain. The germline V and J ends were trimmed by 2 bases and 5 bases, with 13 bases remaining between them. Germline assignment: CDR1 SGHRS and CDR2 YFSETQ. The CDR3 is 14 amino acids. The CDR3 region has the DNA TGCGCCAGCAGCTTCCTCGGTATTGATGAGACCCAGTACTTC. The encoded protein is CASSFLGIDETQYF.

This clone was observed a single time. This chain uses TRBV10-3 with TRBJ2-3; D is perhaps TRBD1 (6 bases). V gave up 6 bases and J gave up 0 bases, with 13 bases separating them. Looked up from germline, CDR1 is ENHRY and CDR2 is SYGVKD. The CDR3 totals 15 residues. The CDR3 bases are TGTGCCATCAGCCCCGGGACAAGGAGCACAGATACGCAGTATTTT. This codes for CAISPGTRSTDTQYF.

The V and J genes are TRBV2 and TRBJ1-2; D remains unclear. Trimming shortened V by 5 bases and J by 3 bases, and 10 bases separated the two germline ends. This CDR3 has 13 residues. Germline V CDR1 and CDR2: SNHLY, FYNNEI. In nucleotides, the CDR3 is TGTGCCAGCAGTCCCCAGGTAGACTATGGCTACACCTTC. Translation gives CASSPQVDYGYTF. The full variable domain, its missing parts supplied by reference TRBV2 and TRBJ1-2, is EPEVTQTPSHQVTQMGQEVILRCVPISNHLYFYWYRQILGQKVEFLVSFYNNEISEKSEIFDDQFSVERPDGSNFTLKIRSTKLEDSAMYFCASSPQVDYGYTFGSGTRLTVV.

CDR3 amino acids: CASSPQGSAGANVLTF. CDR3 DNA: TGTGCCAGCAGTCCACAGGGTTCTGCTGGGGCCAACGTCCTGACTTTC. The rearrangement links TRBV2 to TRBJ2-6, with D maybe TRBD1 (6 bases). The CDR3 is 16 amino acids. V dropped 5 bases and J dropped 2 bases, with 13 bases sitting between them. CDR1 and CDR2 (germline): SNHLY, FYNNEI.

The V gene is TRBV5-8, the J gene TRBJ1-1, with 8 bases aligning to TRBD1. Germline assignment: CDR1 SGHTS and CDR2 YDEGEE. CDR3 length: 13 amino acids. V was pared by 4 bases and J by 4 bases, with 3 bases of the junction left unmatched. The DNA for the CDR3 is TGTGCCAGCAGCCCCGACAGGGGCACTGAAGCTTTCTTT. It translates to CASSPDRGTEAFF. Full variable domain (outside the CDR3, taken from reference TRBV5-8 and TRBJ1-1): EAGVTQSPTHLIKTRGQQATLRCSPISGHTSVYWYQQALGLGLQFLLWYDEGEERNRGNFPPRFSGRQFPNYSSELNVNALELEDSALYLCASSPDRGTEAFFGQGTRLTVV.